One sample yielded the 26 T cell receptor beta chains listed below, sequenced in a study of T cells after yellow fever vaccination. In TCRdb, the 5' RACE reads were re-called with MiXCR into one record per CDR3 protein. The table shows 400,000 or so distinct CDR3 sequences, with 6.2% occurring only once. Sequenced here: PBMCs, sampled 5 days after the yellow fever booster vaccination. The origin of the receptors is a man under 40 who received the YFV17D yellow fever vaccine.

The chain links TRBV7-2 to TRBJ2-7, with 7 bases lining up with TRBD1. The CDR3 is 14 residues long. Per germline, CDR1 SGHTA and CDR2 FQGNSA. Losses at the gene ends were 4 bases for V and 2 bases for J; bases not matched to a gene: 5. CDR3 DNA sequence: TGTGCCAGCAGCTCACAGGGGTGGGCCTACGAGCAGTACTTC. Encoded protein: CASSSQGWAYEQYF.

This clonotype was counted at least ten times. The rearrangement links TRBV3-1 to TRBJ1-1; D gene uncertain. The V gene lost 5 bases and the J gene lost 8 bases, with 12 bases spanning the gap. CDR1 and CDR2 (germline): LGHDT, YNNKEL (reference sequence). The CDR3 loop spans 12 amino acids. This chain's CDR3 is CASSSPGTEAFF. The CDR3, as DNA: TGTGCCAGCAGCAGTCCCGGAACAGAAGCTTTCTTT.

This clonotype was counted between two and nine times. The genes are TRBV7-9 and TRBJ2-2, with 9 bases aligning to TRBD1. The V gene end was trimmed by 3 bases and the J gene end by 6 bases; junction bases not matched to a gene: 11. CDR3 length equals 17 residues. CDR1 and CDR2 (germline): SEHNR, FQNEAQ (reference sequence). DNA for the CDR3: TGTGCCAGCAGCTTGACAGCCGGGACAGGGACGGCCGGGGAGCTGTTTTTT. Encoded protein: CASSLTAGTGTAGELFF.

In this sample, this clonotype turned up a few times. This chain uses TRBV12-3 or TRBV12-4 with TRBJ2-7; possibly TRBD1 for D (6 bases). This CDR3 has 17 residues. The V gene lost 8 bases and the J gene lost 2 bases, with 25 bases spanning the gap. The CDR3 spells CASERGGPSPITYEQYF. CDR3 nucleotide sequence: TGTGCCAGCGAGAGAGGGGGACCAAGTCCGATTACCTACGAGCAGTACTTC.

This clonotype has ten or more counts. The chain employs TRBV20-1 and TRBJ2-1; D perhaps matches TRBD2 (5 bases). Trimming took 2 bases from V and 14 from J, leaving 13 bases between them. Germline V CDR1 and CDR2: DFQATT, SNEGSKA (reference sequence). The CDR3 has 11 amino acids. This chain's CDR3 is CSARKTEVKFF. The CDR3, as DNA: TGCAGTGCTAGAAAGACGGAGGTAAAGTTCTTC.

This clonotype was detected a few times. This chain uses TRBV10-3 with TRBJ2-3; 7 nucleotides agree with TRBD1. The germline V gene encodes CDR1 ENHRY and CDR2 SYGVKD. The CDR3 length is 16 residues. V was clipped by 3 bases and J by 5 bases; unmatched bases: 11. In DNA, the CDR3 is TGTGCCATCAGTGAAACAGGGGATAGGGTTGGAGATACGCAGTATTTT. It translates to CAISETGDRVGDTQYF.

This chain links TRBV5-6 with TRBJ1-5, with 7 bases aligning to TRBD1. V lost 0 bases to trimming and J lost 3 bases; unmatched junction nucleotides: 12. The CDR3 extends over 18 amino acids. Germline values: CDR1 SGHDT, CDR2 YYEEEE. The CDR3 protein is CASSLGKPGQRFNQPQHF. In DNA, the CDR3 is TGTGCCAGCAGCTTGGGAAAACCGGGACAGAGATTCAATCAGCCCCAGCATTTT.

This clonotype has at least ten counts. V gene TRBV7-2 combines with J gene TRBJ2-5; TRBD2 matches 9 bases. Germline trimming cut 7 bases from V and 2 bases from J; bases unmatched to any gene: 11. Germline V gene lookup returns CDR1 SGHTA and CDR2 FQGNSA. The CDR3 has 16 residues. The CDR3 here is CASIREWRGGQETQYF. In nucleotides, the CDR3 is TGTGCCAGCATCAGAGAGTGGCGGGGGGGGCAAGAGACCCAGTACTTC.

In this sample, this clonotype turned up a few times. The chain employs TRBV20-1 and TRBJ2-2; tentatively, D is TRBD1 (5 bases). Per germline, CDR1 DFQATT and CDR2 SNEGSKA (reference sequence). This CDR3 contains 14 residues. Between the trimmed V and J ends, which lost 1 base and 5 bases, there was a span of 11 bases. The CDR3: CSARAPTATGELFF. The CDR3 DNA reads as TGCAGTGCTAGAGCGCCGACAGCTACCGGGGAGCTGTTTTTT.

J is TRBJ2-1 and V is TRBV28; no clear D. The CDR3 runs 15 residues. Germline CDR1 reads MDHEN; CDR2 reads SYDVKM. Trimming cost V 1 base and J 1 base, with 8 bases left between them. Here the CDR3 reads CASSLSVISYNEQFF. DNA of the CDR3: TGTGCCAGCAGTTTATCCGTGATTTCCTACAATGAGCAGTTCTTC. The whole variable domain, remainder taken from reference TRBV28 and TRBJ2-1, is DVKVTQSSRYLVKRTGEKVFLECVQDMDHENMFWYRQDPGLGLRLIYFSYDVKMKEKGDIPEGYSVSREKKERFSLILESASTNQTSMYLCASSLSVISYNEQFFGPGTRLTVL.

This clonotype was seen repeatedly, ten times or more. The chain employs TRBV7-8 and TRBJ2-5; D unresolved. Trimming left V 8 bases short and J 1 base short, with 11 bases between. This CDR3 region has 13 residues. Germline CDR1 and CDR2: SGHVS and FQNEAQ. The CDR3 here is CASGVQPQETQYF. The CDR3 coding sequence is TGTGCCAGCGGGGTACAGCCCCAAGAGACCCAGTACTTC.

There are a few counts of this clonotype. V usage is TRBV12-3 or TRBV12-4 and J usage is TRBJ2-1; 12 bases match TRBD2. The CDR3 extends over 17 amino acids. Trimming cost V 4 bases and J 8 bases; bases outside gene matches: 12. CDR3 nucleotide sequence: TGTGCCAGCAGTTCCCTCGCTAGCGGGAGGGCCGGGGATGAGCAGTTCTTC. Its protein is CASSSLASGRAGDEQFF.

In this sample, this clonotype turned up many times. CDR3 coding DNA: TGTGCCATCACCGAGGGGAGAAGCGGGGCCAGCACAGATACGCAGTATTTT. Its translation: CAITEGRSGASTDTQYF. J is TRBJ2-3 and V is TRBV10-3; 7 bases agree with TRBD2. Germline V gene data show CDR1 as ENHRY and CDR2 as SYGVKD. J was trimmed by 0 bases and V by 7 bases; bases with no gene match: 13. The CDR3 totals 17 residues.

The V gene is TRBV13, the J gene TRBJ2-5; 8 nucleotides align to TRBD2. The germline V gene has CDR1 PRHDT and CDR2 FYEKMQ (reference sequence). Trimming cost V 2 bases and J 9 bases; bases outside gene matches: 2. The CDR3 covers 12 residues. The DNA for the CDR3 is TGTGCCAGCAGCTTATGGCGGGGGGCCCAGTACTTC. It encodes CASSLWRGAQYF.

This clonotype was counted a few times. CDR3 coding DNA: TGTGCCAGCAGTAACGGACTAGCGGGTAATGAGCAGTTCTTC. Translated, it gives CASSNGLAGNEQFF. The chain carries TRBV2 and TRBJ2-1; 11 nucleotides line up with TRBD2. Germline V gene data show CDR1 as SNHLY and CDR2 as FYNNEI. J lost 7 bases, V lost 5 bases, and 4 bases had no gene match. This CDR3 region has 14 residues. Variable domain in full (rest from reference TRBV2 and TRBJ2-1): EPEVTQTPSHQVTQMGQEVILRCVPISNHLYFYWYRQILGQKVEFLVSFYNNEISEKSEIFDDQFSVERPDGSNFTLKIRSTKLEDSAMYFCASSNGLAGNEQFFGPGTRLTVL.

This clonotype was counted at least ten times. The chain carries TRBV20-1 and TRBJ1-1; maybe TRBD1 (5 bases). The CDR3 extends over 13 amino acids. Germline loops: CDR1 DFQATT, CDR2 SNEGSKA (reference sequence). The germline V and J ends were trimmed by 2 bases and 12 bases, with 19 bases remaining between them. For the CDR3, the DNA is TGCAGTGCTAGACCCAGTGAACGGGACGGTACTTTCTTT. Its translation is CSARPSERDGTFF.

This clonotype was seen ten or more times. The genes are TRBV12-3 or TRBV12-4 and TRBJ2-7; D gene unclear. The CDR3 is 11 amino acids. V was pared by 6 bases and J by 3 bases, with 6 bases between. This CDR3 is CASSNYYEQYF. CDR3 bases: TGTGCCAGCAGCAATTACTACGAGCAGTACTTC.

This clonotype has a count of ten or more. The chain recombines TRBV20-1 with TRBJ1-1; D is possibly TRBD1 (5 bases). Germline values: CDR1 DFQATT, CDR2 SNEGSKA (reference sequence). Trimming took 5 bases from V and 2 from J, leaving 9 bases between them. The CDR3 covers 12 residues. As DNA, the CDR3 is TGCAGTGCTGTCAGGGTAAACACTGAAGCTTTCTTT. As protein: CSAVRVNTEAFF.

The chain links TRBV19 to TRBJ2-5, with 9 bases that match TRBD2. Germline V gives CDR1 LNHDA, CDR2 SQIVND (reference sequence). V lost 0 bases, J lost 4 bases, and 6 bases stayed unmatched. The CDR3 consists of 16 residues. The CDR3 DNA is TGTGCCAGTAGTATAGATCGCGCGGGAGGGAGAGAGACCCAGTACTTC. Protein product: CASSIDRAGGRETQYF.

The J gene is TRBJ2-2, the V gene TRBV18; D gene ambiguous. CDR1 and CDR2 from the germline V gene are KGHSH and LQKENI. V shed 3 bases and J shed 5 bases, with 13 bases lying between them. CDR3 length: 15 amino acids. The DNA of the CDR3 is TGTGCCAGCTCACCCCCAAGTTTGGGGACCGGGGAGCTGTTTTTT. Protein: CASSPPSLGTGELFF. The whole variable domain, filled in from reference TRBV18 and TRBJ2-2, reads NAGVMQNPRHLVRRRGQEARLRCSPMKGHSHVYWYRQLPEEGLKFMVYLQKENIIDESGMPKERFSAEFPKEGPSILRIQQVVRGDSAAYFCASSPPSLGTGELFFGEGSRLTVL.

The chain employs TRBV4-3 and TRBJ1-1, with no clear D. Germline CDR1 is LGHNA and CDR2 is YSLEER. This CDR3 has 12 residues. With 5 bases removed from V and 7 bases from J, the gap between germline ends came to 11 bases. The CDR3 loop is CASSADPYEAFF. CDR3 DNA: TGCGCCAGCAGCGCAGACCCGTATGAAGCTTTCTTT.

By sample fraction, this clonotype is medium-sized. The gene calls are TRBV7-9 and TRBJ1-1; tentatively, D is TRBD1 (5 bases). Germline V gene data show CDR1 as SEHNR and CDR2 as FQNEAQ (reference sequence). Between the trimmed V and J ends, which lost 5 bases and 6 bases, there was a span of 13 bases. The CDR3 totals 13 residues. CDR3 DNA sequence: TGTGCCAGCAGCAATACCGGGACCTCTGAAGCTTTCTTT. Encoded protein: CASSNTGTSEAFF.

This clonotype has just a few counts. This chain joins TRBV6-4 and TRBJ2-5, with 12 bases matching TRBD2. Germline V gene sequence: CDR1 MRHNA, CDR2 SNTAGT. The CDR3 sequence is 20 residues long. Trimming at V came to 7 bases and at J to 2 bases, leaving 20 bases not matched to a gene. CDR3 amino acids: CASNTQHHSSGRAFQETQYF. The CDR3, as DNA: TGTGCCAGCAACACCCAACATCATTCTAGCGGGAGGGCCTTTCAAGAGACCCAGTACTTC.

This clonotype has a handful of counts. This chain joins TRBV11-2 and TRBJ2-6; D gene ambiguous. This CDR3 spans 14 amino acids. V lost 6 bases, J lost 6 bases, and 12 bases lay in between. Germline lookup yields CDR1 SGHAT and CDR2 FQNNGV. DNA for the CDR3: TGTGCCAGCAGTTCAGTATCGCAGGCCAACGTCCTGACTTTC. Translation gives CASSSVSQANVLTF.

Here the CDR3 DNA reads TGTGCCAGCAGCTTAGGGGGGCTAGCGGGATCGCCGTACTTC. Translated: CASSLGGLAGSPYF. V is TRBV7-2 and J is TRBJ2-7, with 9 bases identical to TRBD2. From germline, CDR1 is SGHTA and CDR2 FQGNSA. Trimming cost V 1 base and J 12 bases; bases outside gene matches: 10. This CDR3 is built from 14 residues. Together with reference TRBV7-2 and TRBJ2-7, the CDR3 gives the full variable domain: GAGVSQSPSNKVTEKGKDVELRCDPISGHTALYWYRQSLGQGLEFLIYFQGNSAPDKSGLPSDRFSAERTGGSVSTLTIQRTQQEDSAVYLCASSLGGLAGSPYFGPGTRLTVT.

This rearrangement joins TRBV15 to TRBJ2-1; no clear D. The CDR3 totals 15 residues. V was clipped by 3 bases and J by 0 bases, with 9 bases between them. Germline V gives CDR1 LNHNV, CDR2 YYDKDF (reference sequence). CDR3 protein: CATSSFVSSYNEQFF. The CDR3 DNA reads TGTGCCACCAGCAGTTTTGTCAGCTCCTACAATGAGCAGTTCTTC.